These 31 T cell receptor beta chains came from one sample sequenced in a study of blood T cell repertoires in COVID-19. Using immunoSEQ multiplex PCR, the repertoire was profiled, and TCRdb retains in-frame clones only, with some absent. Of 200,000 to 250,000 clones detected, approximately 83% appear once; the ten largest clones hold 6.5% to 9%. Sample: peripheral blood. Receptors were obtained from a woman aged 45-65 years with acute or convalescent COVID-19.

This clone has a single count. This sequence joins TRBV27 and TRBJ2-3, with 15 bases that match TRBD2. Germline values: CDR1 MNHEY, CDR2 SMNVEV (reference sequence). The J segment lost 1 base and the V segment lost 3 bases, leaving 5 bases of the junction unmatched. The CDR3 is made up of 18 amino acids. CDR3 in amino acids: CASSFWTSGREGTDTQYF. DNA of the CDR3: TGTGCCAGCAGTTTCTGGACTAGCGGGAGGGAGGGCACAGATACGCAGTATTTT.

This clone has a single count. The chain links TRBV7-9 to TRBJ2-5; TRBD2 might be the D (6 bases). CDR1 and CDR2 (germline): SEHNR, FQNEAQ (reference sequence). V was clipped by 5 bases and J by 2 bases, with 21 bases between them. This CDR3 comprises 17 residues. CDR3 nucleotide sequence: TGTGCCAGCAGCCCAAAGGCGGACTACTTGGGACAAGAGACCCAGTACTTC. Encoded protein: CASSPKADYLGQETQYF.

The chain recombines TRBV25-1 with TRBJ1-2, with D maybe TRBD1 (5 bases). The V end was cut by 6 bases, the J end by 3 bases, with 14 bases between. The CDR3 has 14 amino acids. CDR1 MGHDK and CDR2 SYGVNS come from the germline V gene. CDR3 residues: CASSLAGGDYGYTF. The DNA for the CDR3 is TGTGCCAGCAGCCTGGCGGGGGGGGACTATGGCTACACCTTC.

The chain combines TRBV28 with TRBJ2-5; 8 bases align to TRBD1. CDR3 size: 13 residues. From germline, CDR1 is MDHEN and CDR2 SYDVKM. V shed 6 bases, J shed 4 bases, and the junction held 4 bases outside the gene matches. This chain's CDR3 is CASRPGTGETQYF. Written as DNA, the CDR3 is TGTGCCAGCAGGCCGGGGACAGGAGAGACCCAGTACTTC.

The J gene is TRBJ1-4, the V gene TRBV7-9; 7 bases map to TRBD1. CDR1 is SEHNR, CDR2 FQNEAQ, per germline (reference sequence). V shed 5 bases and J 7 bases; nucleotides not matched to a gene: 7. The CDR3 consists of 14 residues. The CDR3 DNA reads TGTGCCAGCAGCAGAACTACAGGGGTTGAAAAACTGTTTTTT. Amino acids: CASSRTTGVEKLFF.

The J gene is TRBJ1-6, the V gene TRBV19; 9 bases fit TRBD1. V shed 6 bases and J 7 bases; nucleotides not matched to a gene: 7. The germline gives CDR1 LNHDA, CDR2 SQIVND (reference sequence). This CDR3 spans 15 amino acids. For the CDR3, the DNA is TGTGCCAGTAGGGCGGGACAGGGCTGGAATTCACCCCTCCACTTT. Amino acid sequence: CASRAGQGWNSPLHF.

CDR3 in amino acids: CASSLTGGELFF. CDR3 DNA: TGTGCCAGTAGTCTTACAGGCGGGGAGCTGTTTTTT. The chain combines TRBV19 with TRBJ2-2; possible D gene TRBD1, 5 bases. Germline CDR1 and CDR2: LNHDA and SQIVND (reference sequence). V was pared by 5 bases and J by 7 bases, with 8 bases between. There are 12 residues in the CDR3. The whole variable domain, remainder taken from reference TRBV19 and TRBJ2-2, is DGGITQSPKYLFRKEGQNVTLSCEQNLNHDAMYWYRQDPGQGLRLIYYSQIVNDFQKGDIAEGYSVSREKKESFPLTVTSAQKNPTAFYLCASSLTGGELFFGEGSRLTVL.

This clone was seen once. This chain links TRBV4-1 with TRBJ2-7; 9 bases match TRBD1. The CDR3 extends over 16 amino acids. Germline CDR1 is MGHRA and CDR2 is YSYEKL. V trimming: 0 bases; J trimming: 5 bases; junction bases outside the gene matches: 8. The CDR3 DNA reads as TGCGCCAGCAGCCAAGATTGGGGACAGGGTTTCCACGAGCAGTACTTC. Its protein product is CASSQDWGQGFHEQYF.

The rearrangement uses TRBV5-4 and TRBJ1-2, with 9 positions matching TRBD1. V was pared by 2 bases and J by 8 bases, with 13 bases of the junction left unmatched. Per the germline V gene, CDR1 is SGHNT and CDR2 is YYREEE (reference sequence). The CDR3 is 16 amino acids. The CDR3 region has the DNA TGTGCCAGCAGCTTCTATAACCTCGGGACAGGGCAGGGCTACACCTTC. It translates to CASSFYNLGTGQGYTF.

The DNA for the CDR3 is TGTGCCAGCAGTTTTTTGGGCACCACTGAAGCTTTCTTT. Encoded protein: CASSFLGTTEAFF. This chain connects TRBV28 to TRBJ1-1; D remains ambiguous. Germline assignment: CDR1 MDHEN and CDR2 SYDVKM. The CDR3 is 13 residues long. The ends were cut back, 3 bases at V and 4 bases at J, with 9 bases in the middle. Supplemented by reference TRBV28 and TRBJ1-1, the full variable domain reads DVKVTQSSRYLVKRTGEKVFLECVQDMDHENMFWYRQDPGLGLRLIYFSYDVKMKEKGDIPEGYSVSREKKERFSLILESASTNQTSMYLCASSFLGTTEAFFGQGTRLTVV.

V usage is TRBV28 and J usage is TRBJ2-5; D gene uncertain. V lost 2 bases and J 14 bases, leaving 18 bases between the germline ends. The CDR3 contains 13 residues. Germline values: CDR1 MDHEN, CDR2 SYDVKM. The CDR3 is CASSLGSAPAAYF. In DNA form, the CDR3 reads TGTGCCAGCAGTTTAGGGTCGGCCCCCGCGGCCTACTTC. The full variable domain, with the rest looked up from reference TRBV28 and TRBJ2-5, is DVKVTQSSRYLVKRTGEKVFLECVQDMDHENMFWYRQDPGLGLRLIYFSYDVKMKEKGDIPEGYSVSREKKERFSLILESASTNQTSMYLCASSLGSAPAAYFGPGTRLLVL.

V and J are TRBV10-3 and TRBJ2-1; perhaps TRBD2 as D (5 bases). Trimming shortened V by 3 bases and J by 5 bases, and 11 bases separated the two germline ends. This CDR3 is 14 amino acids long. In germline, CDR1 is ENHRY, CDR2 SYGVKD. The CDR3 loop is CAISDRTGNNEQFF. The CDR3 DNA is TGTGCCATCAGTGACCGGACTGGCAACAATGAGCAGTTCTTC.

V gene TRBV6-5 combines with J gene TRBJ1-4, with TRBD1 identical over 8 bases. Trimming cost V 4 bases and J 6 bases; bases outside gene matches: 7. In germline, CDR1 is MNHEY, CDR2 SVGAGI. The CDR3 is 15 amino acids. The chain's CDR3 is CASSSRTGTDEKLFF. In nucleotides, the CDR3 is TGTGCCAGCAGTTCTCGGACAGGGACAGATGAAAAACTGTTTTTT.

This chain uses TRBV4-1 with TRBJ2-3; TRBD2 aligns across 9 bases. V lost 3 bases to trimming and J lost 9 bases; unmatched junction nucleotides: 16. Looked up from germline, CDR1 is MGHRA and CDR2 is YSYEKL. This CDR3 spans 17 amino acids. The CDR3 DNA is TGCGCCAGCAGCCAGTATATTGGGGGGACTAGCATCCGCACGCAGTATTTT. Translation gives CASSQYIGGTSIRTQYF.

This chain uses TRBV19 with TRBJ1-5; 9 bases match TRBD1. Germline V lookup: CDR1 LNHDA, CDR2 SQIVND (reference sequence). The CDR3 spans 18 residues. With V trimmed by 5 bases and J by 0 bases, 11 bases remained unmatched. The CDR3 here is CASSPRDRGVYSNQPQHF. CDR3 nucleotides: TGTGCCAGTAGTCCAAGAGACAGGGGGGTCTATAGCAATCAGCCCCAGCATTTT.

The chain has TRBV28 and TRBJ2-7; no clear D. The germline V gene encodes CDR1 MDHEN and CDR2 SYDVKM. CDR3 size: 14 residues. Trimming cost V 4 bases and J 4 bases, with 14 bases left between them. The CDR3 sequence: CASSSSPQLYEQYF. In DNA form, the CDR3 reads TGTGCCAGCAGTTCCTCTCCACAGCTTTACGAGCAGTACTTC.

The chain is built from TRBV30 and TRBJ1-2; D remains unclear. Trimming took 5 bases from V and 9 from J, leaving 19 bases between them. Per the germline V gene, CDR1 is GTSNPN and CDR2 is SVGIG (reference sequence). This CDR3 region has 13 residues. CDR3 DNA: TGTGCCTGGGGTATCACGGAGGGTTACCGCTACACCTTC. It specifies CAWGITEGYRYTF.

This chain connects TRBV2 to TRBJ2-2, with a tentative D call TRBD2 (6 bases). The CDR3 sequence is 15 residues long. Germline CDR1 and CDR2: SNHLY and FYNNEI. V shed 4 bases and J shed 1 base, with 10 bases lying between them. CDR3 bases: TGTGCCAGCAGTGTTCTAGCGTTGAACACCGGGGAGCTGTTTTTT. This translates into CASSVLALNTGELFF.

This clone has just one count. V gene TRBV5-1 combines with J gene TRBJ2-7, with a tentative D call TRBD2 (5 bases). The CDR3 sequence is 14 residues long. Germline CDR1 is SGHRS and CDR2 is YFSETQ. V was pared by 3 bases and J by 2 bases, with 12 bases between. The CDR3, as DNA: TGCGCCAGCAGCTCCGGACTTACCCCCTACGAGCAGTACTTC. Its translation is CASSSGLTPYEQYF.

The table lists this clone with a count of one. The chain has TRBV6-5 and TRBJ2-7, with a possible D match to TRBD1 (5 bases). Germline V lookup: CDR1 MNHEY, CDR2 SVGAGI. The V and J ends lost 5 bases and 0 bases respectively, with 11 bases between them. This CDR3 spans 14 amino acids. Written as DNA, the CDR3 is TGTGCCAGCAGTAGGGGCCCTAACTCCTACGAGCAGTACTTC. Translated: CASSRGPNSYEQYF.

This chain connects TRBV11-2 to TRBJ2-7, with D perhaps matching TRBD1 (5 bases). The CDR3 has 14 amino acids. V lost 5 bases, J lost 3 bases, and 14 bases lay in between. CDR1 SGHAT and CDR2 FQNNGV come from the germline V gene. CDR3 nucleotide sequence: TGTGCCAGCAGCCACCCCCCCAGGGACTACGAGCAGTACTTC. Amino acid sequence: CASSHPPRDYEQYF.

This chain joins TRBV5-1 and TRBJ2-1, with 7 bases aligning to TRBD1. The V gene's germline CDR1 is SGHRS and CDR2 YFSETQ. CDR3 length equals 15 residues. The junction had 16 bases not matched to a gene; V was cut back by 4 bases and J by 12 bases. CDR3 DNA sequence: TGCGCCAGCAGCCGGGACAGTCAGGCACCCGGTGCGCAGTTCTTC. This translates into CASSRDSQAPGAQFF.

The genes are TRBV11-2 and TRBJ2-1, with 8 positions matching TRBD2. Germline V gives CDR1 SGHAT, CDR2 FQNNGV. Trimming cost V 7 bases and J 4 bases; bases outside gene matches: 9. The length of the CDR3 is 15 residues. CDR3 sequence: CASKFPGGGYNEQFF. Here the CDR3 DNA reads TGTGCCAGCAAATTCCCCGGGGGGGGATACAATGAGCAGTTCTTC.

V usage is TRBV6-4 and J usage is TRBJ1-2; 7 nucleotides match TRBD1. CDR1 and CDR2 (germline): MRHNA, SNTAGT. The CDR3 spans 13 residues. The V gene end was trimmed by 6 bases and the J gene end by 3 bases; junction bases not matched to a gene: 4. The CDR3 spells CASSQTGDYGYTF. The CDR3 region has the DNA TGTGCCAGCAGCCAAACAGGGGACTATGGCTACACCTTC.

The rearrangement joins TRBV29-1 to TRBJ2-1; TRBD1 aligns across 11 bases. The CDR3 is 13 amino acids. Germline CDR1 SQVTM, CDR2 ANQGSEA. The V segment lost 5 bases and the J segment 7 bases; nucleotides outside the gene matches: 4. The CDR3 nucleotides are TGCAGCGTTAGGACAGGGGGCATTAATGAGCAGTTCTTC. Protein sequence: CSVRTGGINEQFF.

The chain joins TRBV7-2 to TRBJ1-2; no clear D gene. There are 18 residues in the CDR3. V lost 1 base to trimming and J lost 2 bases, with 20 bases between them. CDR1 and CDR2 from the germline V gene are SGHTA and FQGNSA. The CDR3 spells CASSLGGSRGARNYGYTF. The CDR3 DNA reads as TGTGCCAGCAGCTTAGGGGGATCGCGGGGAGCTAGGAACTATGGCTACACCTTC.

The chain carries TRBV5-6 and TRBJ2-7, with TRBD2 matching 11 bases. The V gene end was trimmed by 4 bases and the J gene end by 3 bases; junction bases not matched to a gene: 6. CDR1 is SGHDT and CDR2 is YYEEEE in the germline V gene. The CDR3 runs to 15 residues. The CDR3: CASSRLAGRNYEQYF. CDR3 in DNA: TGTGCCAGCAGCCGACTAGCGGGGCGAAACTACGAGCAGTACTTC.

This clone was observed a single time. This chain uses TRBV5-6 with TRBJ2-1, with D perhaps matching TRBD2 (6 bases). The V end was cut by 4 bases, the J end by 10 bases, with 18 bases between. CDR1 SGHDT and CDR2 YYEEEE come from the germline V gene. This CDR3 is 14 amino acids long. DNA for the CDR3: TGTGCCAGCAGCGGGGAGAGTGGCGGGGCCGAGCAGTTCTTC. Its translation: CASSGESGGAEQFF.

This clone was seen once. The chain carries TRBV7-8 and TRBJ2-7; 7 bases are a match to TRBD2. The V gene's germline CDR1 is SGHVS and CDR2 FQNEAQ. Trimming at V came to 1 base and at J to 2 bases, leaving 2 bases not matched to a gene. This CDR3 has 14 residues. The CDR3 nucleotides read TGTGCCAGCAGCTTAGGGGGGAGGGCCTACGAGCAGTACTTC. Protein sequence: CASSLGGRAYEQYF.

This clone was seen a handful of times. V is TRBV6-5 and J is TRBJ1-6; 7 nucleotides align to TRBD1. The length of the CDR3 is 14 residues. Germline V gene lookup returns CDR1 MNHEY and CDR2 SVGAGI. V was pared by 6 bases and J by 10 bases, with 9 bases of the junction left unmatched. The CDR3 DNA reads TGTGCCAGCAGGAAGACAGGGTCGGGATCACCCCTCCACTTT. Protein product: CASRKTGSGSPLHF.

This clone was counted a single time. The genes are TRBV5-4 and TRBJ1-3; a possible D gene is TRBD1 (6 bases). The germline V gene encodes CDR1 SGHNT and CDR2 YYREEE (reference sequence). The length of the CDR3 is 14 residues. Trimming removed 5 bases from V and 5 bases from J, with 14 bases in between. CDR3 in amino acids: CASRTAGARNTIYF. CDR3 DNA: TGTGCCAGCAGGACCGCAGGGGCCCGAAACACCATATATTTT. Full variable domain (missing parts from reference TRBV5-4 and TRBJ1-3): ETGVTQSPTHLIKTRGQQVTLRCSSQSGHNTVSWYQQALGQGPQFIFQYYREEENGRGNFPPRFSGLQFPNYSSELNVNALELDDSALYLCASRTAGARNTIYFGEGSWLTVV.